What follows are 28 T cell receptor beta chains derived from one specimen sequenced in a study of blood T cell repertoires in COVID-19. Profiled with immunoSEQ multiplex PCR; TCRdb holds only in-frame clones, not every one. The sample gives 200,000 to 250,000 clones, around 83% of which show up once; roughly 7.4% is in the top ten. Sequencing was performed on peripheral blood. The receptors were gathered from a woman between 45 and 60 years old with acute or convalescent COVID-19.

This chain uses TRBV9 with TRBJ2-1, with D possibly TRBD1 on 6 matching bases. Per germline, CDR1 SGDLS and CDR2 YYNGEE. Trimming stripped 0 bases from V and 5 bases from J, with 9 bases between. The length of the CDR3 is 14 residues. CDR3 sequence (DNA): TGTGCCAGCAGCGTAGATGGACAGAACAATGAGCAGTTCTTC. Translation: CASSVDGQNNEQFF.

This clone came up once. The chain is built from TRBV7-2 and TRBJ1-3; D unresolved. Trimming stripped 2 bases from V and 0 bases from J, with 8 bases between. The CDR3 extends over 15 amino acids. The germline gives CDR1 SGHTA, CDR2 FQGNSA. DNA for the CDR3: TGTGCCAGCAGCTTACACATAACCTCTGGAAACACCATATATTTT. It codes for CASSLHITSGNTIYF.

The chain couples TRBV5-4 to TRBJ2-3; 11 bases fit TRBD2. After removal of 3 bases from V and 2 bases from J, the junction contained 2 bases not matched to a gene. This CDR3 is built from 15 residues. Germline-derived CDR1 and CDR2 are SGHNT and YYREEE (reference sequence). CDR3 residues: CASSSGLAATDTQYF. The CDR3 bases are TGTGCCAGCAGCTCGGGACTAGCGGCCACAGATACGCAGTATTTT.

The chain couples TRBV24-1 to TRBJ1-2; D remains ambiguous. The CDR3 is 11 amino acids. Trimming cost V 3 bases and J 6 bases, with 4 bases left between them. CDR1 is KGHDR, CDR2 SFDVKD, per germline. CDR3 region: CATSDRDGYTF. In nucleotides, the CDR3 is TGTGCCACCAGTGATAGAGATGGCTACACCTTC.

V is TRBV18 and J is TRBJ2-7; D is possibly TRBD1 (5 bases). V was shortened by 2 bases and J by 5 bases, with 10 bases between the two germline ends. The CDR3 length is 13 residues. CDR1 KGHSH and CDR2 LQKENI come from the germline V gene. CDR3 sequence (DNA): TGTGCCAGCTCACCAGGGGCGCGGAACGAGCAGTACTTC. It specifies CASSPGARNEQYF.

In its sample, this clone was seen once. This rearrangement joins TRBV20-1 to TRBJ2-3, with no clear D. CDR3 length equals 13 residues. V lost 3 bases, J lost 2 bases, and 9 bases lay in between. The germline gives CDR1 DFQATT, CDR2 SNEGSKA (reference sequence). CDR3 sequence reads: CSASWQFTDTQYF. CDR3 sequence (DNA): TGCAGTGCTAGTTGGCAGTTCACAGATACGCAGTATTTT.

The CDR3, as DNA: TGTGCCAGCAGCAAACTTCAGCGGGGTGGTTTTAGGACTAGCGGGACACCCAAACCCTACGAGCAGTACTTC. This gives the protein CASSKLQRGGFRTSGTPKPYEQYF. The rearrangement uses TRBV21-1 and TRBJ2-7; the table names TRBD2, a call not compared with the DNA. TRBV21-1 is reported as a pseudogene. CDR3 length: 24 amino acids.

The table lists this clone with a few counts. This sequence joins TRBV6-5 and TRBJ1-5, with a possible D match to TRBD1 (6 bases). Trimming stripped 4 bases from V and 5 bases from J, with 9 bases between. The CDR3 is made up of 13 amino acids. Germline V CDR1 and CDR2: MNHEY, SVGAGI. The CDR3 loop is CASSLTGYQPQHF. CDR3 sequence (DNA): TGTGCCAGCAGTTTGACAGGTTATCAGCCCCAGCATTTT.

The chain joins TRBV10-3 to TRBJ2-1; 12 bases agree with TRBD1. Germline CDR1 is ENHRY and CDR2 is SYGVKD. The ends lost 10 bases at V and 6 bases at J; junction bases unmatched: 7. CDR3 length: 14 residues. CDR3 region: CATTGGQGANEQFF. The CDR3 region has the DNA TGTGCCACCACAGGGGGACAGGGGGCCAATGAGCAGTTCTTC.

About this clone itself: Compared with germline, one end of the junction differs, possibly owing to a read error. The chain has TRBV27 and TRBJ2-1, with 8 bases aligning to TRBD2. Germline CDR1 MNHEY, CDR2 SMNVEV (reference sequence). This CDR3 is 16 amino acids long. CDR3 DNA: TGTGCCAGCAGTTTATTCTCGGGAGGGCCGGGGAATGGGCAGTTCTTC. Encoded protein: CASSLFSGGPGNGQFF.

The chain uses TRBV5-1 and TRBJ2-7; 9 bases are a match to TRBD1. V lost 6 bases and J lost 3; bases outside the gene matches: 4. The germline V gene encodes CDR1 SGHRS and CDR2 YFSETQ. This CDR3 is 13 amino acids long. The CDR3 is CASKGTGLYEQYF. The CDR3, as DNA: TGCGCCAGCAAGGGGACAGGGCTCTACGAGCAGTACTTC.

This clone was observed a single time. The rearrangement joins TRBV11-2 to TRBJ2-5, with TRBD2 as a possible D gene (6 bases). Trimming took 4 bases from V and 4 from J, leaving 16 bases between them. Germline CDR1 and CDR2: SGHAT and FQNNGV. CDR3 length: 15 residues. This CDR3 is CASSSLGGVAETQYF. CDR3 nucleotides: TGTGCCAGCAGCTCCTTGGGCGGGGTAGCAGAGACCCAGTACTTC.

The chain combines TRBV5-6 with TRBJ1-6; D unclear. The V end was cut by 7 bases, the J end by 11 bases, with 19 bases between. This CDR3 has 14 residues. The germline V gene encodes CDR1 SGHDT and CDR2 YYEEEE. CDR3 sequence reads: CASGFIGLQAPLHF. For the CDR3, the DNA is TGTGCCAGCGGATTTATAGGACTCCAAGCACCCCTCCACTTT.

This clone has a single count. The chain links TRBV13 to TRBJ1-5; a weak D match, TRBD1 (6 bases). The CDR3 is 13 residues long. The germline V gene has CDR1 PRHDT and CDR2 FYEKMQ (reference sequence). Trimming cost V 3 bases and J 6 bases, with 9 bases left between them. This chain's CDR3 is CASSFSGVQPQHF. CDR3 sequence (DNA): TGTGCCAGCAGCTTTTCAGGGGTTCAGCCCCAGCATTTT.

This sequence joins TRBV28 and TRBJ2-3; maybe TRBD1 (6 bases). The CDR3 extends over 15 amino acids. CDR1 and CDR2 from the germline V gene are MDHEN and SYDVKM. V lost 5 bases, J lost 7 bases, and 19 bases lay in between. In nucleotides, the CDR3 is TGTGCCAGCAGTCCGAACCAGGGGAGAGGTTATACGCAGTATTTT. Protein product: CASSPNQGRGYTQYF.

The chain carries TRBV28 and TRBJ1-6; D gene uncertain. V was cut by 6 bases and J by 7 bases, with 16 bases left in between. CDR3 length: 15 residues. Germline V CDR1 and CDR2: MDHEN, SYDVKM. The CDR3, as DNA: TGTGCCAGCAGCCCTGGGTCCGTCGGGAATTCACCCCTCCACTTT. Translated, it gives CASSPGSVGNSPLHF. Full variable domain (outside the CDR3, taken from reference TRBV28 and TRBJ1-6): DVKVTQSSRYLVKRTGEKVFLECVQDMDHENMFWYRQDPGLGLRLIYFSYDVKMKEKGDIPEGYSVSREKKERFSLILESASTNQTSMYLCASSPGSVGNSPLHFGNGTRLTVT.

The chain couples TRBV7-9 to TRBJ1-5; a possible D gene is TRBD1 (5 bases). CDR1 is SEHNR and CDR2 is FQNEAQ in the germline V gene (reference sequence). The V end was cut by 5 bases, the J end by 0 bases, with 8 bases between. The CDR3 contains 14 residues. The CDR3 is CASSPDSSNQPQHF. Written as DNA, the CDR3 is TGTGCCAGCAGCCCCGACAGTAGCAATCAGCCCCAGCATTTT.

This clone was seen a few times. This chain links TRBV3-1 (or the pseudogene TRBV3-2) with TRBJ1-3; D remains unclear. Germline V gives CDR1 LGHDT, CDR2 YNNKEL (reference sequence). This CDR3 comprises 14 residues. The ends were cut back, 4 bases at V and 4 bases at J, with 11 bases in the middle. The CDR3 spells CASSLQERGNTIYF. CDR3 in DNA: TGTGCCAGCAGCCTGCAGGAACGAGGAAACACCATATATTTT.

V is TRBV5-1 and J is TRBJ1-1; no reliable D call. The CDR3 loop spans 13 amino acids. Germline CDR1 reads SGHRS; CDR2 reads YFSETQ. Trimming removed 1 base at V and 0 bases at J, with 4 bases between. CDR3 sequence: CASSLRMNTEAFF. The CDR3 DNA reads as TGCGCCAGCAGCTTGCGTATGAACACTGAAGCTTTCTTT.

This rearrangement joins TRBV5-1 to TRBJ2-7; 9 positions match TRBD2. The CDR3 covers 14 residues. CDR1 is SGHRS, CDR2 YFSETQ, per germline. Trimming cost V 3 bases and J 3 bases; bases outside gene matches: 4. DNA for the CDR3: TGCGCCAGCAGCTCTAGCGGGGAGGTCTACGAGCAGTACTTC. Translated: CASSSSGEVYEQYF.

The rearrangement joins TRBV12-3 or TRBV12-4 to TRBJ1-1; D may be TRBD1 (5 bases). The germline V and J ends were trimmed by 7 bases and 0 bases, with 9 bases remaining between them. The CDR3 runs 13 residues. The CDR3 protein is CASTGGLNTEAFF. The CDR3 DNA reads TGTGCCAGCACCGGGGGACTGAACACTGAAGCTTTCTTT.

The gene calls are TRBV7-8 and TRBJ1-3; D unresolved. V was shortened by 1 base and J by 1 base, with 14 bases between the two germline ends. The CDR3 runs 17 residues. The germline gives CDR1 SGHVS, CDR2 FQNEAQ. CDR3 residues: CASSLDRGGYSGNTIYF. CDR3 coding DNA: TGTGCCAGCAGCTTAGACCGTGGCGGATATTCTGGAAACACCATATATTTT.

This chain links TRBV7-2 with TRBJ1-2, with a possible D match to TRBD1 (6 bases). Between the trimmed V and J ends, which lost 5 bases and 7 bases, there was a span of 11 bases. CDR3 length equals 12 residues. Germline values: CDR1 SGHTA, CDR2 FQGNSA. The CDR3, as DNA: TGTGCCAGCAGCGCCGGGACATTTGGCTACACCTTC. Protein: CASSAGTFGYTF.

The gene calls are TRBV6-5 and TRBJ2-7, with TRBD1 identical over 11 bases. Per the germline V gene, CDR1 is MNHEY and CDR2 is SVGAGI. Trimming removed 5 bases from V and 6 bases from J; junction bases left unmatched: 6. The CDR3 sequence is 14 residues long. For the CDR3, the DNA is TGTGCCAGCAGTCCTGGGACAGGGGGGCCCGAGCAGTACTTC. The encoded protein is CASSPGTGGPEQYF.

The gene calls are TRBV10-3 and TRBJ1-2; TRBD1 agrees at 8 bases. The germline V gene encodes CDR1 ENHRY and CDR2 SYGVKD. The junction had 10 bases not matched to a gene; V was cut back by 0 bases and J by 7 bases. The CDR3 covers 16 residues. CDR3 nucleotide sequence: TGTGCCATCAGTGAGTCGACAGGGGAGGGCCTCGGTGGCTACACCTTC. It yields the protein CAISESTGEGLGGYTF.

The rearrangement uses TRBV7-9 and TRBJ1-1, with D hard to call. V lost 6 bases and J 8 bases, leaving 16 bases between the germline ends. Germline CDR1 is SEHNR and CDR2 is FQNEAQ (reference sequence). The CDR3 loop spans 13 amino acids. The CDR3 region is CASSSRAGREAFF. The CDR3 nucleotides are TGTGCCAGCAGTTCCCGGGCCGGGAGAGAAGCTTTCTTT.

CDR3 sequence (DNA): TGTGCCAGCTGCGGGATCTCCTATAATTCACCCCTCCACTTT. Its translation is CASCGISYNSPLHF. The chain joins TRBV6-5 to TRBJ1-6; D is uncertain. Trimming pared 8 bases from V and 0 bases from J, leaving 8 bases between. The CDR3 contains 14 residues. In germline, CDR1 is MNHEY, CDR2 SVGAGI.

This clone was counted a few times. The chain carries TRBV3-1 (or the pseudogene TRBV3-2) and TRBJ2-7, with a tentative D call TRBD1 (6 bases). CDR1 is LGHDT and CDR2 is YNNKEL in the germline V gene (reference sequence). This CDR3 region has 12 residues. V was trimmed by 11 bases and J by 2 bases, leaving 13 bases between them. The chain's CDR3 is CAAGVSAYEQYF. The CDR3 DNA reads TGTGCCGCAGGGGTGAGTGCCTACGAGCAGTACTTC.